The 32 T cell receptor beta chains below all came from one sample that was sequenced in a study of shared clonotypes between healthy human individuals. Assay: immunoSEQ multiplex PCR; the TCRdb copy retains only in-frame clones and omits some. The sample holds some 500,000 clones, almost 97% seen once. The sequencing input was naive CD4+ T cells sorted from blood. As for subset: CD45RA+ positively selected. These receptors all stem from a woman aged 25 to 39 in good health.

The chain joins TRBV10-3 to TRBJ2-7; 10 positions match TRBD2. Germline CDR1 reads ENHRY; CDR2 reads SYGVKD. Trimming cost V 4 bases and J 0 bases; bases outside gene matches: 9. The CDR3 totals 17 residues. CDR3 protein: CAISGGLAGVFSYEQYF. The CDR3 DNA follows: TGTGCCATCAGTGGGGGTCTAGCGGGAGTCTTCTCCTACGAGCAGTACTTC.

CDR3 sequence reads: CASSGGPLSGYTF. The CDR3 region has the DNA TGTGCCAGCAGTGGGGGACCCCTGAGTGGCTACACCTTC. V is TRBV28 and J is TRBJ1-2, with D perhaps TRBD1 (5 bases). V lost 5 bases to trimming and J lost 7 bases, with 14 bases between them. Germline V gives CDR1 MDHEN, CDR2 SYDVKM. This CDR3 is built from 13 residues.

The chain joins TRBV7-9 to TRBJ1-1, with a weak D call TRBD1 (6 bases). The V gene lost 2 bases and the J gene lost 4 bases, with 11 bases spanning the gap. Germline-derived CDR1 and CDR2 are SEHNR and FQNEAQ (reference sequence). The CDR3 consists of 14 residues. Here the CDR3 DNA reads TGTGCCAGCAGCTTAAAGGGGGGAGCCACTGAAGCTTTCTTT. It is translated as CASSLKGGATEAFF.

The chain is built from TRBV7-6 and TRBJ2-5, with 13 bases fitting TRBD2. V was pared by 5 bases and J by 4 bases, with 4 bases of the junction left unmatched. The CDR3 sequence is 15 residues long. The germline CDR1 and CDR2 sequences are SGHVS and FNYEAQ. CDR3 sequence reads: CASSPGLAGVETQYF. CDR3 DNA: TGTGCCAGCAGCCCAGGACTAGCGGGAGTAGAGACCCAGTACTTC.

The V gene is TRBV19, the J gene TRBJ2-6, with 10 positions matching TRBD2. Germline V CDR1 and CDR2: LNHDA, SQIVND (reference sequence). This CDR3 is 13 amino acids long. The V segment lost 6 bases and the J segment 12 bases; nucleotides outside the gene matches: 5. The CDR3 sequence: CASRLAGTPVLTF. The CDR3 region has the DNA TGTGCCAGTAGACTAGCGGGGACCCCCGTCCTGACTTTC. Full variable domain (outside the CDR3, taken from reference TRBV19 and TRBJ2-6): DGGITQSPKYLFRKEGQNVTLSCEQNLNHDAMYWYRQDPGQGLRLIYYSQIVNDFQKGDIAEGYSVSREKKESFPLTVTSAQKNPTAFYLCASRLAGTPVLTFGAGSRLTVL.

This clone was detected only once. V and J are TRBV28 and TRBJ2-7; maybe TRBD1 (5 bases). The CDR3 runs 15 residues. V was shortened by 6 bases and J by 0 bases, with 15 bases between the two germline ends. Germline-derived CDR1 and CDR2 are MDHEN and SYDVKM. The CDR3 loop is CASSLQNRNSYEQYF. The CDR3 nucleotides read TGTGCCAGCAGCTTACAGAACAGGAACTCCTACGAGCAGTACTTC.

The chain has TRBV5-1 and TRBJ2-2, with 11 bases that match TRBD2. With V trimmed by 4 bases and J by 0 bases, 5 bases remained unmatched. The germline V gene encodes CDR1 SGHRS and CDR2 YFSETQ. The CDR3 runs to 17 residues. CDR3 in DNA: TGCGCCAGCAGCCGTGAGACTAGCGGGGCGAACACCGGGGAGCTGTTTTTT. Its protein product is CASSRETSGANTGELFF.

The count of this clone is one. The sample contains more than one DNA sequence encoding this CDR3. This chain connects TRBV6-5 to TRBJ2-7; no clear D gene. The germline V and J ends were trimmed by 0 bases and 1 base, with 7 bases remaining between them. Germline CDR1 MNHEY, CDR2 SVGAGI. The CDR3 runs 14 residues. The CDR3 spells CASSYSRQSYEQYF. The CDR3 region has the DNA TGTGCCAGCAGTTACTCGCGCCAGTCCTACGAGCAGTACTTC.

In this sample, this clone turned up a few times. The rearrangement uses TRBV28 and TRBJ1-1, with TRBD1 as a possible D gene (6 bases). The CDR3 contains 14 residues. V was trimmed by 6 bases and J by 7 bases, leaving 18 bases between them. Germline loops: CDR1 MDHEN, CDR2 SYDVKM. The CDR3 nucleotides are TGTGCCAGCAGCATAGACTGGGGGCACGGTGAAGCTTTCTTT. Its translation is CASSIDWGHGEAFF.

The chain employs TRBV19 and TRBJ2-7; either TRBD1 or TRBD2 may fit D (5 bases each). CDR3 length: 15 residues. V gave up 5 bases and J gave up 5 bases, with 19 bases separating them. Germline V gene data show CDR1 as LNHDA and CDR2 as SQIVND (reference sequence). CDR3 sequence reads: CASSETSGTLNEQYF. CDR3 DNA sequence: TGTGCCAGTAGTGAAACCTCCGGGACCCTGAACGAGCAGTACTTC.

The chain recombines TRBV9 with TRBJ1-5; perhaps TRBD1 as D (5 bases). CDR3 length equals 15 residues. Trimming pared 4 bases from V and 4 bases from J, leaving 15 bases between. The germline CDR1 and CDR2 sequences are SGDLS and YYNGEE. The CDR3 reads CASSPPGTINQPQHF. The CDR3 DNA reads TGTGCCAGCAGCCCCCCCGGGACTATTAATCAGCCCCAGCATTTT.

The J gene is TRBJ1-3, the V gene TRBV7-2, with D tentatively TRBD1 (5 bases). V lost 1 base and J 4 bases, leaving 11 bases between the germline ends. The CDR3 has 15 residues. Looked up from germline, CDR1 is SGHTA and CDR2 is FQGNSA. The CDR3 DNA sequence: TGTGCCAGCAGCTTAGGGGCGGGGGACGGAAACACCATATATTTT. Protein: CASSLGAGDGNTIYF.

This clone has more than one count but fewer than ten. Different DNA sequences within this sample yield the same CDR3. The J gene is TRBJ2-7, the V gene TRBV2, with D possibly matching TRBD2 (6 bases). Trimming pared 8 bases from V and 2 bases from J, leaving 7 bases between. The CDR3 length is 11 residues. Germline V CDR1 and CDR2: SNHLY, FYNNEI. CDR3 in DNA: TGTGCCAGCTCGGGGGCCTACGAGCAGTACTTC. Protein sequence: CASSGAYEQYF. Drawing the rest from reference TRBV2 and TRBJ2-7, the complete variable domain is EPEVTQTPSHQVTQMGQEVILRCVPISNHLYFYWYRQILGQKVEFLVSFYNNEISEKSEIFDDQFSVERPDGSNFTLKIRSTKLEDSAMYFCASSGAYEQYFGPGTRLTVT.

The rearrangement links TRBV19 to TRBJ1-1, with D hard to call. The CDR3 is 14 amino acids. Germline lookup yields CDR1 LNHDA and CDR2 SQIVND (reference sequence). Trimming shortened V by 1 base and J by 0 bases, and 6 bases separated the two germline ends. This CDR3 is CASSIVALNTEAFF. The CDR3 nucleotides read TGTGCCAGTAGTATAGTAGCCCTGAACACTGAAGCTTTCTTT.

The chain has TRBV11-2 and TRBJ2-1; D is possibly TRBD2 (6 bases). Per germline, CDR1 SGHAT and CDR2 FQNNGV. V was shortened by 9 bases and J by 6 bases, with 15 bases between the two germline ends. The CDR3 spans 13 residues. CDR3: CASLLAGINEQFF. The CDR3 region has the DNA TGTGCCAGTTTACTAGCTGGGATCAATGAGCAGTTCTTC.

J is TRBJ1-1 and V is TRBV27; a weak D match, TRBD1 (5 bases). Trimming cost V 6 bases and J 0 bases, with 11 bases left between them. The CDR3 is 14 amino acids. Germline loops: CDR1 MNHEY, CDR2 SMNVEV (reference sequence). The CDR3 sequence: CASSYRFMNTEAFF. CDR3 sequence (DNA): TGTGCCAGCAGCTACAGGTTCATGAACACTGAAGCTTTCTTT.

A single count supports this clone. The chain is built from TRBV7-9 and TRBJ2-1, with D uncertain. V was shortened by 5 bases and J by 2 bases, with 16 bases between the two germline ends. Germline V CDR1 and CDR2: SEHNR, FQNEAQ (reference sequence). The CDR3 sequence is 16 residues long. The CDR3 loop reads CASSPTIGLTYNEQFF. The DNA of the CDR3 is TGTGCCAGCAGCCCCACCATTGGGTTAACCTACAATGAGCAGTTCTTC.

Comments on this clone: The germline gene is not matched at one end of the junction; a read error may be the cause. This sequence joins TRBV7-2 and TRBJ2-7; perhaps TRBD2 as D (5 bases). CDR1 and CDR2 (germline): SGHTA, FQGNSA. The length of the CDR3 is 14 residues. The CDR3, as DNA: TGCGCCAGCAGTCAAGTAGCGAAACACTACGAGCAGTACTTC. It encodes CASSQVAKHYEQYF.

This clone has a single count. This chain uses TRBV27 with TRBJ1-1; weak D call: TRBD1 (6 bases). V gave up 7 bases and J gave up 6 bases, with 15 bases separating them. This CDR3 is built from 13 residues. Germline V CDR1 and CDR2: MNHEY, SMNVEV (reference sequence). This CDR3 is CASKMGAGAEAFF. The CDR3 coding sequence is TGTGCCAGCAAGATGGGGGCAGGGGCTGAAGCTTTCTTT.

The J gene is TRBJ2-2, the V gene TRBV28; D uncertain. The V gene's germline CDR1 is MDHEN and CDR2 SYDVKM. The CDR3 runs to 12 residues. Between the trimmed V and J ends, which lost 7 bases and 6 bases, there was a span of 9 bases. The CDR3 reads CASTSFAGELFF. The CDR3 region has the DNA TGTGCCAGCACAAGTTTCGCCGGGGAGCTGTTTTTT.

This sequence joins TRBV7-9 and TRBJ2-7; 10 bases map to TRBD2. The CDR3 runs to 16 residues. From germline, CDR1 is SEHNR and CDR2 FQNEAQ (reference sequence). V gave up 5 bases and J gave up 5 bases; unmatched junction bases: 12. The CDR3 nucleotides are TGTGCCAGCAGCCCAGCCTCGCTAGCGGGAGTCCACGAGCAGTACTTC. Protein: CASSPASLAGVHEQYF.

This chain connects TRBV4-1 to TRBJ2-7; 14 bases are a match to TRBD2. Trimming removed 3 bases from V and 2 bases from J; junction bases left unmatched: 0. Germline CDR1 is MGHRA and CDR2 is YSYEKL. The CDR3 is made up of 15 amino acids. The CDR3 here is CASSQGLAGAYEQYF. CDR3 coding DNA: TGCGCCAGCAGCCAGGGACTAGCGGGAGCCTACGAGCAGTACTTC.

The chain carries TRBV5-4 and TRBJ2-7, with TRBD2 identical over 7 bases. Germline values: CDR1 SGHNT, CDR2 YYREEE (reference sequence). The CDR3 loop spans 14 amino acids. The ends lost 5 bases at V and 1 base at J; junction bases unmatched: 6. The CDR3, as DNA: TGTGCCAGCAGGTATACGGGGGGATCCTACGAGCAGTACTTC. It is translated as CASRYTGGSYEQYF.

The chain has TRBV19 and TRBJ2-2; 12 positions agree with TRBD2. The CDR3 is 19 residues long. V was clipped by 5 bases and J by 4 bases; unmatched bases: 14. In germline, CDR1 is LNHDA, CDR2 SQIVND (reference sequence). CDR3 region: CASSPLGWTSGMFTGELFF. The DNA for the CDR3 is TGTGCCAGTAGTCCCCTGGGGTGGACTAGCGGGATGTTCACCGGGGAGCTGTTTTTT.

J is TRBJ2-3 and V is TRBV6-1; 12 bases are a match to TRBD1. The CDR3 is 17 amino acids. J gave up 6 bases and V 4 bases, and 11 bases lay outside the gene matches. Germline loops: CDR1 MNHNS, CDR2 SASEGT. The CDR3 here is CASSVSGTGGIGDTQYF. CDR3 in DNA: TGTGCCAGCAGTGTTTCCGGGACAGGGGGCATAGGGGATACGCAGTATTTT.

The chain couples TRBV18 to TRBJ1-3; D possibly corresponds to TRBD1 (6 bases). The CDR3 extends over 16 amino acids. With 3 bases removed from V and 0 bases from J, the gap between germline ends came to 12 bases. Germline V CDR1 and CDR2: KGHSH, LQKENI. The CDR3 loop is CASSPTRDNSGNTIYF. DNA of the CDR3: TGTGCCAGCTCACCGACCCGGGACAACTCTGGAAACACCATATATTTT.

This clone was recorded only once. The chain carries TRBV6-5 and TRBJ1-4, with a possible D match to TRBD1 (5 bases). Germline V gives CDR1 MNHEY, CDR2 SVGAGI. This CDR3 has 14 residues. V was pared by 3 bases and J by 3 bases, with 8 bases between. The CDR3 reads CASSYSGSNEKLFF. CDR3 sequence (DNA): TGTGCCAGCAGTTATTCAGGGTCTAATGAAAAACTGTTTTTT.

This clone has just one count. The rearrangement joins TRBV2 to TRBJ2-5; no clear D gene. CDR1 SNHLY and CDR2 FYNNEI come from the germline V gene. Trimming removed 4 bases at V and 1 base at J, with 10 bases between. The CDR3 loop spans 14 amino acids. DNA of the CDR3: TGTGCCAGCAGTGTTGGCGAGGCCCAAGAGACCCAGTACTTC. Protein: CASSVGEAQETQYF.

This chain connects TRBV27 to TRBJ2-7; 15 bases match TRBD2. V lost 2 bases, J lost 7 bases, and 15 bases stayed unmatched. Germline values: CDR1 MNHEY, CDR2 SMNVEV (reference sequence). The CDR3 contains 19 residues. CDR3 protein: CASSLTGLAGGPSGREQYF. The CDR3 DNA reads TGTGCCAGCAGTTTAACTGGACTAGCGGGAGGGCCCTCGGGGAGGGAGCAGTACTTC.

The chain carries TRBV11-2 and TRBJ1-1, with 8 bases that match TRBD1. The CDR3 runs to 13 residues. CDR1 is SGHAT, CDR2 FQNNGV, per germline. V trimming: 5 bases; J trimming: 10 bases; junction bases outside the gene matches: 9. In DNA form, the CDR3 reads TGTGCCAGCAGCGGACAGGGCATGAGGGCAGCTTTCTTT. It translates to CASSGQGMRAAFF.

The V and J genes are TRBV19 and TRBJ1-5; 11 bases are shared with TRBD1. The trim removed 2 bases at V and 4 bases at J, leaving 10 bases unmatched. The CDR3 length is 18 residues. Per germline, CDR1 LNHDA and CDR2 SQIVND (reference sequence). CDR3 nucleotides: TGTGCCAGTAGTATAACCCGCCCTGGGACAGGGGGAAATCAGCCCCAGCATTTT. Amino acids: CASSITRPGTGGNQPQHF.

J is TRBJ2-7 and V is TRBV27; D not resolved. The CDR3 has 17 residues. Trimming removed 5 bases from V and 2 bases from J, with 22 bases in between. Germline V CDR1 and CDR2: MNHEY, SMNVEV (reference sequence). The CDR3 region has the DNA TGTGCCAGCAGTCCATTCGACCGACGGATGAGAACCTACGAGCAGTACTTC. It translates to CASSPFDRRMRTYEQYF.